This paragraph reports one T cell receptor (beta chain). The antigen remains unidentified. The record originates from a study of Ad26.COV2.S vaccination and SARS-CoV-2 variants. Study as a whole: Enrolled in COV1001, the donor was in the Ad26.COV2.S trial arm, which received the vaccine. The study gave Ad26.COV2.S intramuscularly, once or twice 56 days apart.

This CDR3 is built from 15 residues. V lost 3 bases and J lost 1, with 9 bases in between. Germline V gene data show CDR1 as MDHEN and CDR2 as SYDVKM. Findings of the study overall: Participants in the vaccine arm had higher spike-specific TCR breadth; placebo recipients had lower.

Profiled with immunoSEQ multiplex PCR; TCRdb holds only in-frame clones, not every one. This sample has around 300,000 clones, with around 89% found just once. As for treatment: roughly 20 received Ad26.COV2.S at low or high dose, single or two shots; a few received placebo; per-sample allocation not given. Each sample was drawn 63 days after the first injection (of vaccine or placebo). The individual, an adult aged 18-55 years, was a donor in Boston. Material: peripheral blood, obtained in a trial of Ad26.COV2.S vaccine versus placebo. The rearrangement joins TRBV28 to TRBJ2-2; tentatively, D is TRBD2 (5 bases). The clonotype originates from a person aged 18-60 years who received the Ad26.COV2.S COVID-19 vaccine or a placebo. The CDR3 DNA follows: TGTGCCAGCAGTTTTCGGGGTATGAACACCGGGGAGCTGTTTTTT. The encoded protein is CASSFRGMNTGELFF.